The source of this TCR beta chain is a study of T cell responses to AZD1222 COVID-19 vaccine. Study at large: Pooled in the analysis were second doses at about 4 or about 12 weeks.

The data were produced by immunoSEQ multiplex PCR, yet TCRdb's version contains in-frame clones alone and is incomplete. The data show 90,000 to 140,000 clones, roughly 82% seen once. Turning to this clone: The antigen is unknown.

Findings and caveats of the study: The donors showed a predominance of white British ancestry and of females, with possible underestimation of clonal diversity. Epitopes outside B.1.351 and B.1.1.7 mutated regions reportedly drew nearly half of spike TCRs. Spike-spanning, vaccine-associated CD4 TCRs were dominant at 160-218 and 743-854.

The CDR3 length is 11 residues. The V and J ends lost 5 bases and 13 bases respectively, with 9 bases between them. CDR1 and CDR2 (germline): MNHEY, SVGEGT. The sequence was collected from an adult in good health. This specimen consisted of peripheral blood, obtained on day 0 of AZD1222 vaccination. J is TRBJ1-6 and V is TRBV6-2 or TRBV6-3; D unresolved. The CDR3 loop is CASSLGRPLHF. DNA for the CDR3: TGTGCCAGCAGTCTCGGTCGGCCCCTCCACTTT.